The next 8 T cell receptor beta chains were all read from a single sample in a study of metastatic and nonmetastatic thyroid tumors. Ahead of thyroid surgery, no patient had received treatment of any kind. TCRdb re-analyzed the PCR reads through MiXCR. Of under 20,000 clones detected, just under 30% appear once; the ten largest clones hold roughly a quarter. The sample comprised tumor tissue. The receptors stem from a male donor with papillary thyroid cancer or a benign thyroid nodule (not recorded which). Some clones in this sample may be carry-over from other donors' samples.

This clone was seen repeatedly, ten times or more. V usage is TRBV5-6 and J usage is TRBJ2-3, with D uncertain. Between the trimmed V and J ends, which lost 0 bases and 3 bases, there was a span of 11 bases. Germline CDR1 SGHDT, CDR2 YYEEEE. The CDR3 sequence is 15 residues long. CDR3 protein: CASSLGVLGTDTQYF. CDR3 nucleotide sequence: TGTGCCAGCAGCTTGGGGGTTTTAGGGACAGATACGCAGTATTTT.

This clone was seen at least ten times. The V and J genes are TRBV20-1 and TRBJ2-5; 8 bases fit TRBD1. This CDR3 has 13 amino acids. Germline V gene data show CDR1 as DFQATT and CDR2 as SNEGSKA (reference sequence). The J segment lost 3 bases and the V segment lost 1 base, leaving 1 base of the junction unmatched. DNA of the CDR3: TGCAGTGCTAGAGTACAGGGGGAAGAGACCCAGTACTTC. This gives the protein CSARVQGEETQYF.

The table lists this clone with a few counts. J is TRBJ2-7 and V is TRBV24-1; 7 nucleotides line up with TRBD2. CDR3 size: 14 residues. CDR1 and CDR2 (germline): KGHDR, SFDVKD. J was trimmed by 0 bases and V by 4 bases; bases with no gene match: 2. CDR3 amino acids: CATSDGRSSYEQYF. The CDR3 DNA follows: TGTGCCACCAGTGACGGGAGGAGCTCCTACGAGCAGTACTTC.

This sequence joins TRBV11-3 and TRBJ2-2; D gene ambiguous. The germline V and J ends were trimmed by 5 bases and 1 base, with 8 bases remaining between them. This CDR3 region has 14 residues. Germline V lookup: CDR1 SGHNT, CDR2 YENEEA. As DNA, the CDR3 is TGTGCCAGCAGCCGAAACAGGAACACCGGGGAGCTGTTTTTT. Protein product: CASSRNRNTGELFF.

V is TRBV30 and J is TRBJ1-3; D uncertain. The CDR3 runs to 16 residues. Per the germline V gene, CDR1 is GTSNPN and CDR2 is SVGIG (reference sequence). V was cut by 0 bases and J by 0 bases, with 12 bases left in between. The CDR3 DNA reads TGTGCCTGGAGTGTGTACAGTCCTTACTCTGGAAACACCATATATTTT. It yields the protein CAWSVYSPYSGNTIYF.

This clone was counted between two and nine times. The V gene is TRBV15, the J gene TRBJ2-7; no clear D. The germline V gene encodes CDR1 LNHNV and CDR2 YYDKDF (reference sequence). Deletions cut 0 bases from V and 6 bases from J, with 9 bases between. The CDR3 covers 13 residues. CDR3 coding DNA: TGTGCCACCAGCAGAGATAAGGGAAGCGAGCAGTACTTC. This sequence encodes CATSRDKGSEQYF. Combining the CDR3 with reference TRBV15 and TRBJ2-7 gives the whole variable domain DAMVIQNPRYQVTQFGKPVTLSCSQTLNHNVMYWYQQKSSQAPKLLFHYYDKDFNNEADTPDNFQSRRPNTSFCFLDIRSPGLGDTAMYLCATSRDKGSEQYFGPGTRLTVT.

This chain joins TRBV4-2 and TRBJ2-7; 9 nucleotides line up with TRBD2. Germline assignment: CDR1 LGHNA and CDR2 YNFKEQ. V trimming: 0 bases; J trimming: 2 bases; junction bases outside the gene matches: 5. The CDR3 loop spans 16 amino acids. CDR3 sequence reads: CASSQDPSGTPYEQYF. CDR3 sequence (DNA): TGTGCCAGCAGCCAAGATCCTAGCGGGACGCCCTACGAGCAGTACTTC.

This clone has just a few counts. The chain employs TRBV12-3 or TRBV12-4 and TRBJ2-1; 8 bases fit TRBD1. The CDR3 is made up of 13 amino acids. Trimming took 3 bases from V and 8 from J; bases not matched to a gene: 3. CDR3 DNA: TGTGCCAGCAGTTTGGCAGGGGGCTATGAGCAGTTCTTC. Its translation: CASSLAGGYEQFF.